Below, 24 T cell receptor beta chains from the same sample are listed, as sequenced in a study of immune cell composition in non-small cell lung cancer. Here immunoSEQ multiplex PCR was the method, and the copy in TCRdb shows in-frame clones only, minus some. The data show about 1,700 clones, 75% to 90% seen once. Sequenced: lung tumor tissue. These receptors all come from a human donor with non-small cell lung cancer.

CDR3 in amino acids: CASSQGGGKNYGYTF. CDR3 nucleotides: TGTGCCAGCAGCCAAGGTGGGGGGAAGAACTATGGCTACACCTTC. The chain is built from TRBV14 and TRBJ1-2; tentatively, D is TRBD1 (5 bases). The V gene's germline CDR1 is SGHDN and CDR2 FVKESK. This CDR3 region has 15 residues. Trimming removed 1 base at V and 2 bases at J, with 11 bases between.

About this clone itself: Other DNA sequences in the sample encode the same CDR3. This chain links TRBV19 with TRBJ2-1; D possibly corresponds to TRBD1 (5 bases). This CDR3 is 12 amino acids long. With 8 bases removed from V and 6 bases from J, the gap between germline ends came to 11 bases. Germline-derived CDR1 and CDR2 are LNHDA and SQIVND (reference sequence). The CDR3 reads CASQGQGNEQFF. CDR3 sequence (DNA): TGTGCCAGTCAGGGCCAGGGCAATGAGCAGTTCTTC.

The genes are TRBV7-9 and TRBJ2-5; 7 nucleotides agree with TRBD2. This CDR3 is built from 13 residues. The V segment lost 7 bases and the J segment 7 bases; nucleotides outside the gene matches: 9. Germline V gene lookup returns CDR1 SEHNR and CDR2 FQNEAQ (reference sequence). CDR3 bases: TGTGCCAGCAACCCCGGGGTAGCGGGGACCCAGTACTTC. This sequence encodes CASNPGVAGTQYF.

The chain carries TRBV28 and TRBJ2-1; D perhaps matches TRBD2 (6 bases). Deletions cut 0 bases from V and 7 bases from J, with 10 bases between. The germline CDR1 and CDR2 sequences are MDHEN and SYDVKM. CDR3 length equals 14 residues. CDR3 nucleotides: TGTGCCAGCAGTTTATGGGAGGGTAGGAATGAGCAGTTCTTC. Translated: CASSLWEGRNEQFF.

V gene TRBV5-6 combines with J gene TRBJ2-7; maybe TRBD1 (6 bases). Germline CDR1 reads SGHDT; CDR2 reads YYEEEE. V shed 3 bases and J shed 6 bases, with 16 bases lying between them. The CDR3 has 14 residues. The CDR3 loop reads CASSYRETTGEQYF. For the CDR3, the DNA is TGTGCCAGCAGCTACAGGGAAACTACTGGCGAGCAGTACTTC.

CDR3 DNA: TGCGCCAGCAGCTTGGGGGGGCAGGGCCTTGATCAGCCCCAGCATTTT. Its translation is CASSLGGQGLDQPQHF. This chain links TRBV5-1 with TRBJ1-5; D might be TRBD1 (6 bases). V shed 0 bases and J shed 5 bases, with 15 bases lying between them. This CDR3 is built from 16 residues. Germline CDR1 is SGHRS and CDR2 is YFSETQ.

Of note for this clone: Other DNA sequences from this sample encode an identical CDR3 as well. J is TRBJ1-4 and V is TRBV5-1; 8 nucleotides match TRBD1. The junction had 3 bases not matched to a gene; V was cut back by 4 bases and J by 7 bases. Per germline, CDR1 SGHRS and CDR2 YFSETQ. The CDR3 is 13 residues long. The CDR3 spells CASSLGTGEKLFF. CDR3 DNA: TGCGCCAGCAGCCTCGGGACAGGTGAAAAACTGTTTTTT.

The V call is TRBV9, the J call TRBJ2-1, with D possibly being TRBD2 (6 bases). The germline V gene has CDR1 SGDLS and CDR2 YYNGEE. Trimming shortened V by 3 bases and J by 8 bases, and 18 bases separated the two germline ends. The CDR3 loop spans 15 amino acids. The CDR3 sequence is CASSASAGRRDEQFF. CDR3 nucleotide sequence: TGTGCCAGCAGCGCAAGTGCGGGGCGCCGGGATGAGCAGTTCTTC.

The chain joins TRBV11-3 to TRBJ2-5; 7 bases fit TRBD2. Germline CDR1 and CDR2: SGHNT and YENEEA. The CDR3 contains 17 residues. Trimming at V came to 5 bases and at J to 2 bases, leaving 14 bases not matched to a gene. CDR3 coding DNA: TGTGCCAGCAGCCAAGGCGATGTTGGGAGGGGACAAGAGACCCAGTACTTC. The encoded protein is CASSQGDVGRGQETQYF.

The rearrangement joins TRBV14 to TRBJ2-3, with D perhaps matching TRBD2 (6 bases). From germline, CDR1 is SGHDN and CDR2 FVKESK. V was cut by 1 base and J by 4 bases, with 15 bases left in between. The CDR3 is 16 amino acids. CDR3 sequence: CASSQGGGVRADTQYF. In nucleotides, the CDR3 is TGTGCCAGCAGCCAAGGTGGCGGGGTCCGTGCAGATACGCAGTATTTT.

The chain carries TRBV6-5 and TRBJ1-5; TRBD1 might be the D (5 bases). In germline, CDR1 is MNHEY, CDR2 SVGAGI. V was pared by 6 bases and J by 2 bases, with 8 bases between. The CDR3 is 13 amino acids. For the CDR3, the DNA is TGTGCCAGCAGGAGCAGGGGCAATCAGCCCCAGCATTTT. Residues: CASRSRGNQPQHF.

The V and J genes are TRBV4-3 and TRBJ1-6, with D perhaps matching TRBD1 (5 bases). The CDR3 loop spans 18 amino acids. V lost 0 bases and J lost 0, with 12 bases in between. The germline V gene encodes CDR1 LGHNA and CDR2 YSLEER. CDR3 coding DNA: TGCGCCAGCAGCCAAGATCTCGGGGGGAGCTCCTATAATTCACCCCTCCACTTT. This translates into CASSQDLGGSSYNSPLHF.

The rearrangement uses TRBV4-3 and TRBJ2-5; 11 bases line up with TRBD2. The J call may be in error: the DNA end matches TRBJ2-7 better. The CDR3 consists of 16 residues. Germline V gene data show CDR1 as LGHNA and CDR2 as YSLEER. DNA of the CDR3: TGCGCCAGCAGCCAAAGCCTAGCGGGGGGAGGGTACGAGCAGTACTTC. Translating it yields CASSQSLAGGGYEQYF.

This clone was detected a few times. This chain uses TRBV6-6 with TRBJ1-1; D not certain. Trimming cost V 5 bases and J 4 bases, with 17 bases left between them. Germline assignment: CDR1 MNHNY and CDR2 SVGAGI (reference sequence). The CDR3 has 15 amino acids. The CDR3 region is CASSRTDFIGTEAFF. CDR3 bases: TGTGCCAGCAGTCGGACGGACTTCATCGGCACTGAAGCTTTCTTT.

The gene calls are TRBV11-2 and TRBJ2-5, with D tentatively TRBD2 (6 bases). Germline values: CDR1 SGHAT, CDR2 FQNNGV. This CDR3 contains 16 residues. The V and J ends lost 1 base and 5 bases respectively, with 17 bases between them. The DNA of the CDR3 is TGTGCCAGCAGCTTAGGCTCCTTTGTGGGAGGCGAGACCCAGTACTTC. Its protein is CASSLGSFVGGETQYF. The full variable domain, in which reference TRBV11-2 and TRBJ2-5 provide the parts outside the CDR3, is EAGVAQSPRYKIIEKRQSVAFWCNPISGHATLYWYQQILGQGPKLLIQFQNNGVVDDSQLPKDRFSAERLKGVDSTLKIQPAKLEDSAVYLCASSLGSFVGGETQYFGPGTRLLVL.

This chain joins TRBV12-5 and TRBJ1-1, with 7 bases matching TRBD1. Per germline, CDR1 LGHNT and CDR2 FRNRAP. The CDR3 extends over 12 amino acids. V was pared by 5 bases and J by 6 bases, with 3 bases of the junction left unmatched. The DNA for the CDR3 is TGTGCTAGTGGTGAACAGGGGTCTGAAGCTTTCTTT. It is translated as CASGEQGSEAFF.

This clone is deemed large. Different DNA sequences within this sample yield the same CDR3. The V and J genes are TRBV30 and TRBJ1-6, with 8 bases that match TRBD1. The germline gives CDR1 GTSNPN, CDR2 SVGIG (reference sequence). The ends lost 7 bases at V and 10 bases at J; junction bases unmatched: 6. The CDR3 extends over 12 amino acids. The CDR3 here is CASQTGESPLHF. The DNA of the CDR3 is TGTGCCTCACAGACAGGGGAGTCACCCCTCCACTTT.

This clone was detected a few times. The chain employs TRBV5-4 and TRBJ1-2, with 8 bases lining up with TRBD1. J gave up 2 bases and V 1 base, and 4 bases lay outside the gene matches. Germline lookup yields CDR1 SGHNT and CDR2 YYREEE (reference sequence). CDR3 length equals 15 residues. The CDR3 DNA sequence: TGTGCCAGCAGCTTGCGACAGGGGCAAAACTATGGCTACACCTTC. Amino acid sequence: CASSLRQGQNYGYTF.

V gene TRBV10-3 combines with J gene TRBJ1-2; perhaps TRBD1 as D (6 bases). CDR1 ENHRY and CDR2 SYGVKD come from the germline V gene. CDR3 length: 13 amino acids. V was pared by 4 bases and J by 12 bases, with 18 bases between. The CDR3 DNA is TGTGCCATCAGTGGTACCTTCGCGGGGGCCCACACCTTC. As protein: CAISGTFAGAHTF.

For this clone: In the same sample, other DNA sequences code for this CDR3. The chain links TRBV19 to TRBJ2-5; 8 bases match TRBD1. The CDR3 contains 13 residues. V lost 8 bases, J lost 2 bases, and 4 bases stayed unmatched. Germline V gives CDR1 LNHDA, CDR2 SQIVND (reference sequence). The CDR3 DNA is TGTGCCAGTTCCGGGACAGGTCAAGAGACCCAGTACTTC. Translated, it gives CASSGTGQETQYF.

V and J are TRBV10-3 and TRBJ1-5, with a tentative D call TRBD1 (5 bases). Germline values: CDR1 ENHRY, CDR2 SYGVKD. The CDR3 has 14 residues. V was pared by 9 bases and J by 5 bases, with 17 bases between. DNA for the CDR3: TGTGCCATTGGACCGACAGAGGATGATCAGCCCCAGCATTTT. It specifies CAIGPTEDDQPQHF.

The chain is built from TRBV5-1 and TRBJ1-1; possible D gene TRBD1, 5 bases. In germline, CDR1 is SGHRS, CDR2 YFSETQ. Trimming left V 0 bases short and J 1 base short, with 7 bases between. This CDR3 has 14 amino acids. CDR3 loop: CASSLGQRNTEAFF. The DNA of the CDR3 is TGCGCCAGCAGCTTGGGACAGAGGAACACTGAAGCTTTCTTT.

This sequence joins TRBV7-2 and TRBJ1-2; D unclear. Germline values: CDR1 SGHTA, CDR2 FQGNSA. V was cut by 7 bases and J by 4 bases, with 10 bases left in between. The CDR3 loop spans 12 amino acids. CDR3 residues: CASTLDGYGYTF. CDR3 bases: TGTGCCAGCACCCTAGACGGCTATGGCTACACCTTC. Complete variable domain (other parts from reference TRBV7-2 and TRBJ1-2): GAGVSQSPSNKVTEKGKDVELRCDPISGHTALYWYRQSLGQGLEFLIYFQGNSAPDKSGLPSDRFSAERTGGSVSTLTIQRTQQEDSAVYLCASTLDGYGYTFGSGTRLTVV.

On this clone itself: Germline and junction disagree at one end, which may indicate a read error. This chain uses TRBV5-8 with TRBJ1-2; D possibly corresponds to TRBD1 (5 bases). Germline CDR1 SGHTS, CDR2 YDEGEE. The CDR3 consists of 15 residues. The CDR3 is CASSQGGGSNYGYTF. As DNA, the CDR3 is TGCGCCAGCAGCCAAGGCGGGGGGTCAAACTATGGCTACACCTTC.